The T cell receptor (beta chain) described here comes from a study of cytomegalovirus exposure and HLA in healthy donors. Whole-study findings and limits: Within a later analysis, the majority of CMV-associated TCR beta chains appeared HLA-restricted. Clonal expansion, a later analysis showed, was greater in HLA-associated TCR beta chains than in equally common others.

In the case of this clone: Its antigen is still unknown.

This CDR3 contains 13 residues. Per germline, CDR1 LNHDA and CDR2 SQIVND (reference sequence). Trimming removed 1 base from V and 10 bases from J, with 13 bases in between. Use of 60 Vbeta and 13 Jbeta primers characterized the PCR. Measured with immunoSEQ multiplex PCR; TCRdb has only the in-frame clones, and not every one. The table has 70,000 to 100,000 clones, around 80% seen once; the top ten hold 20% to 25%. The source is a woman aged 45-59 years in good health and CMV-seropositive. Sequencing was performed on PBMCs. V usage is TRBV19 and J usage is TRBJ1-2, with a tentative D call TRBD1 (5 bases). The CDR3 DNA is TGTGCCAGTAGTATAGGACAGTCCAAACCCTACACCTTC. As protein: CASSIGQSKPYTF.